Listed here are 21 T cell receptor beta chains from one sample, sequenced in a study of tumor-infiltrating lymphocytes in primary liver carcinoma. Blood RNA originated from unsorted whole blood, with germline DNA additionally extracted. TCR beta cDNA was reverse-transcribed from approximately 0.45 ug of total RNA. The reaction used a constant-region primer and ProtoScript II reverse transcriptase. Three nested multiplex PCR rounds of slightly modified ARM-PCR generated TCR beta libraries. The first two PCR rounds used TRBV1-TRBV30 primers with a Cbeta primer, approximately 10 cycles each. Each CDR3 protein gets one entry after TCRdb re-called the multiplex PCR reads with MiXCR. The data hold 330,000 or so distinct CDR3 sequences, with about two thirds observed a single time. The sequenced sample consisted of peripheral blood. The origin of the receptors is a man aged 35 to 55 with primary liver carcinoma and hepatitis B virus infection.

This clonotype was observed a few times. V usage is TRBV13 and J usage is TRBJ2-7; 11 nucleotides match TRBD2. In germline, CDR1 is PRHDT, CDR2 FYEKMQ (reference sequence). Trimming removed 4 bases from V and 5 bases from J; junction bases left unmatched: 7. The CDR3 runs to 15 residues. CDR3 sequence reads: CASSSRASGRHEQYF. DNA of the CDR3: TGTGCCAGCAGCTCCCGGGCTAGCGGGAGGCACGAGCAGTACTTC.

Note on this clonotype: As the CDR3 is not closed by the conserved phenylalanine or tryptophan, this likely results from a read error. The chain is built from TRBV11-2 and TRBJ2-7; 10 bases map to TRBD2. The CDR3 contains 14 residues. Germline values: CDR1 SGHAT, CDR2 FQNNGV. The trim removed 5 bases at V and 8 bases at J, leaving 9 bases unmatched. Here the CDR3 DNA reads TGTGCCAGCAGCCGAGCGGGGGGGTTTAACAAGCAGTACCTC. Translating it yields CASSRAGGFNKQYL.

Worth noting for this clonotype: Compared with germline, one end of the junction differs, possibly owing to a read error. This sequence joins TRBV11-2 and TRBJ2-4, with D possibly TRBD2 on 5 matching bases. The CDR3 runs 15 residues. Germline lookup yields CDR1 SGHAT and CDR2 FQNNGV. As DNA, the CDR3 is TGTGCCAGCAGTTTAGTCCAGGCGCGGGAAAACATTCAGTACTTC. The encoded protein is CASSLVQARENIQYF.

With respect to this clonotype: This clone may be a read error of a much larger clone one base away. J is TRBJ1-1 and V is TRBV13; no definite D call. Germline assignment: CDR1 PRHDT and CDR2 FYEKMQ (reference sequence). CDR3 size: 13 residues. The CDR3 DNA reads TGTGCCAGCAGCTTGCAGACTAACATTGAAGCTTTCTTT. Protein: CASSLQTNIEAFF.

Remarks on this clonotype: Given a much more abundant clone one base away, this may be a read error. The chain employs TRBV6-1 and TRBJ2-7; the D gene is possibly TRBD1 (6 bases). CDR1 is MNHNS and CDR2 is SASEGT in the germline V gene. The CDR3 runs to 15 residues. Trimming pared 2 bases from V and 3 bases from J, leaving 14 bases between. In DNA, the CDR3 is TGTGCCAGCAGTGAAAGCTACGGGACATTCTACGAGCAGTACTTC. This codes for CASSESYGTFYEQYF.

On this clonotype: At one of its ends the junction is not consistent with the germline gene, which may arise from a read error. CDR3 DNA sequence: TGTGCCAACAGTTCTAGCCGGGAGGTCCCCTACGAGCAATACTTC. Protein: CANSSSREVPYEQYF. The chain uses TRBV6-6 and TRBJ2-7; 7 positions agree with TRBD2. Germline assignment: CDR1 MNHNY and CDR2 SVGAGI (reference sequence). CDR3 length: 15 amino acids.

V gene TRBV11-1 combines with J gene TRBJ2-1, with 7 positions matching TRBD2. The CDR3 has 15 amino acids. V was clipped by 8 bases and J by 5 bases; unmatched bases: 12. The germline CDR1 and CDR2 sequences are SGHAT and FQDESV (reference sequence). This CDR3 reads CASGPRTSLDNEQFF. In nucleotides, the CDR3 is TGTGCCAGCGGCCCACGGACTAGTCTGGACAATGAGCAGTTCTTC.

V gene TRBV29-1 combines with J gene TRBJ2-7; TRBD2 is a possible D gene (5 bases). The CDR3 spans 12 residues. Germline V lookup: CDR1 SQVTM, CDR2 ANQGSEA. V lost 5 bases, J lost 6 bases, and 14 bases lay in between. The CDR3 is CSVKAEGIEQYF. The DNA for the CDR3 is TGCAGCGTTAAGGCTGAGGGCATCGAGCAGTACTTC.

The DNA of the CDR3 is TGTGCCAGCAGTGGGACAGGGGTATTATCCGGGGAGCTGTTTTTT. Encoded protein: CASSGTGVLSGELFF. The chain couples TRBV5-5 to TRBJ2-2, with 10 nucleotides matching TRBD1. The CDR3 loop spans 15 amino acids. Unmatched junction bases numbered 7, after V lost 5 bases and J lost 6 bases. Germline values: CDR1 SGHKS, CDR2 YYEKEE (reference sequence).

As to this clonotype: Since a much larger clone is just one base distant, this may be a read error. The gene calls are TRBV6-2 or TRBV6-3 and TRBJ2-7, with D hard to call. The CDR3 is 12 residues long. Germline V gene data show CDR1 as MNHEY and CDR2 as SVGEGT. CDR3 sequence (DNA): TGTGCCAGCAGTTATGGGGATTACGAGCAGTGCTTC. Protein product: CASSYGDYEQCF.

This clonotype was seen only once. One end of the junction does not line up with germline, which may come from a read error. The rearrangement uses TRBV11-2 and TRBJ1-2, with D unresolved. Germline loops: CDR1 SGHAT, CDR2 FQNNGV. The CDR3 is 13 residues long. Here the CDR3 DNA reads TGTGCCAGCAGCTCCTCGATTAACCATGGCTACACCTTC. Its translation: CASSSSINHGYTF.

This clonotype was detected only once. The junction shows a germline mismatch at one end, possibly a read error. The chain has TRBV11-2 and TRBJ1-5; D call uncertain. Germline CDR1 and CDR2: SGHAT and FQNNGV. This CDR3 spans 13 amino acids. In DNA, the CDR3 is TGTGCCAACAGCTTGGCTCTGGGTAAGCCCCAGCATTTT. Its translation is CANSLALGKPQHF.

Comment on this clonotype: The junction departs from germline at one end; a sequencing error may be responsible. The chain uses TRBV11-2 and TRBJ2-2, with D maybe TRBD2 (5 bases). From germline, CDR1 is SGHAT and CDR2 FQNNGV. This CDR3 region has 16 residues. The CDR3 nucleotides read TGTACAAGCAGCTCGTGGCTCGGAGAGCGCACCGGGGAGTTGTTTTTT. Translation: CTSSSWLGERTGELFF.

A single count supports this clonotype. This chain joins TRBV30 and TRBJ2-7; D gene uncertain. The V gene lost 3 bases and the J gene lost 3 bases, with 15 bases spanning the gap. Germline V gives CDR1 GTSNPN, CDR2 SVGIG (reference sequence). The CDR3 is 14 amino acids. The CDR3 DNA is TGTGCCTGGAGCCTAACACCGATTAACTACGAGCAGTACTTC. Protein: CAWSLTPINYEQYF. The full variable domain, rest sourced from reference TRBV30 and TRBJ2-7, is SQTIHQWPATLVQPVGSPLSLECTVEGTSNPNLYWYRQAAGRGLQLLFYSVGIGQISSEVPQNLSASRPQDRQFILSSKKLLLSDSGFYLCAWSLTPINYEQYFGPGTRLTVT.

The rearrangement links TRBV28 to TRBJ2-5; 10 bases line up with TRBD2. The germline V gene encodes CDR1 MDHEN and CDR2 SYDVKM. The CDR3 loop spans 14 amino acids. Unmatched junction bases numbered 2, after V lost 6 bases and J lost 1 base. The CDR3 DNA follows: TGTGCCAGCAGGAGCGGGGGGGTCCAAGAGACCCAGTACTTC. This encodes CASRSGGVQETQYF.

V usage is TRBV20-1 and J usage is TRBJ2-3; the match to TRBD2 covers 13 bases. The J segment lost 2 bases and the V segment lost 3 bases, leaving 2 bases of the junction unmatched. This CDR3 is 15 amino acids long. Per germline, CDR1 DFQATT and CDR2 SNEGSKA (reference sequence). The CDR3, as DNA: TGCAGTGCTAGTGGGACTAGCGGGATCACAGATACGCAGTATTTT. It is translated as CSASGTSGITDTQYF.

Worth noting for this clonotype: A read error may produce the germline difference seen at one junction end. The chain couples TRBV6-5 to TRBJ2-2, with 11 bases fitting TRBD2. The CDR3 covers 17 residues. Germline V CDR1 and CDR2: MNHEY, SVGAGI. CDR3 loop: CASSYGVAGGPPGKLFF. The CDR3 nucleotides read TGTGCCAGCAGTTACGGGGTAGCGGGAGGGCCACCCGGGAAGCTGTTTTTT.

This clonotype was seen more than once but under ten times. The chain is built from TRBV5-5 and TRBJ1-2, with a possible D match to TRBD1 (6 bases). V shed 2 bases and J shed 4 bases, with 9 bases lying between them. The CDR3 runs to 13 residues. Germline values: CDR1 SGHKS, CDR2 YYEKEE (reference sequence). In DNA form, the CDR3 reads TGTGCCAGCAGCTTCCCGGACAGCTATGGCTACACCTTC. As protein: CASSFPDSYGYTF.

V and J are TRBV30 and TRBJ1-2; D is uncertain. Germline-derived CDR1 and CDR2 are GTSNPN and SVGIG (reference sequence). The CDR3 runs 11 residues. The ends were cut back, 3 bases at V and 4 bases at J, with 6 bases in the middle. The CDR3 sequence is CAWRGFYGYTF. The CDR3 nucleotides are TGTGCCTGGAGAGGTTTCTATGGCTACACCTTC.

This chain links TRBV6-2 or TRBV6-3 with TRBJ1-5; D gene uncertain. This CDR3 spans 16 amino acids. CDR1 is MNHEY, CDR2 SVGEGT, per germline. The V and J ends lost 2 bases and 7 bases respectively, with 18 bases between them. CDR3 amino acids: CASSYLIQSVLQPQHF. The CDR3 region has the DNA TGTGCCAGCAGTTACCTAATACAGAGTGTGTTACAGCCCCAGCATTTT.

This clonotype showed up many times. DNA of the CDR3: TGTGCCATCAGTGAGTCGACCTGGGGGGGGGAATCCTACGAGCAGTACTTC. This translates into CAISESTWGGESYEQYF. V and J are TRBV10-3 and TRBJ2-7, with 7 bases identical to TRBD2. The trim removed 0 bases at V and 1 base at J, leaving 9 bases unmatched. The CDR3 consists of 17 residues. Per the germline V gene, CDR1 is ENHRY and CDR2 is SYGVKD.